Detailed here is one TCR beta chain. V was trimmed by 0 bases and J by 6 bases, leaving 5 bases between them. Germline CDR1 and CDR2: SGDLS and YYNGEE. The CDR3 totals 12 residues. This entry belongs to a study of blood T cell repertoires in COVID-19. Generated by immunoSEQ multiplex PCR, the TCRdb table keeps only in-frame clones and is missing some. Of more than 200,000 clones listed, less than 90% are singletons. The sample consisted of peripheral blood. This TCR was sampled from a man aged 35 to 55 with acute or convalescent COVID-19. V is TRBV9 and J is TRBJ2-3; a weak D match, TRBD1 (5 bases). CDR3: CASSVEGDTQYF. The CDR3 bases are TGTGCCAGCAGCGTAGAGGGGGATACGCAGTATTTT.